A selection of T cell receptor beta chains follows, all from one sample in a study of T cells after yellow fever vaccination. TCRdb independently ran MiXCR on the 5' RACE reads; one entry per CDR3 protein. Among around 360,000 distinct CDR3 sequences listed, 9.5% to 13% were seen once. Material: PBMCs, obtained on the day of the first yellow fever vaccination. The receptors stem from a man between 18 and 29 years old who received the YFV17D yellow fever vaccine. CDR3s include the opening cysteine and the closing phenylalanine or tryptophan. Each record gives: V gene, J gene, D gene, CDR3 protein. D genes are given only for firm matches.

v_call: TRBV4-3
j_call: TRBJ2-7
d_call: .
cdr3_aa: CASSQAPLGGLIPYEQYF

v_call: TRBV4-1
j_call: TRBJ1-2
d_call: TRBD1
cdr3_aa: CASSQDRGRRYDHESNYGYTF

v_call: TRBV6-1
j_call: TRBJ2-3
d_call: TRBD1
cdr3_aa: CASTPRTGTDTQYF

v_call: TRBV5-1
j_call: TRBJ2-5
d_call: .
cdr3_aa: CASSLASVGAQETQYF

v_call: TRBV4-2
j_call: TRBJ1-1
d_call: .
cdr3_aa: CASSLLLGRAEAFF

v_call: TRBV6-2/TRBV6-3
j_call: TRBJ2-3
d_call: .
cdr3_aa: CASTSSGEYTDTQYF

v_call: TRBV6-2/TRBV6-3
j_call: TRBJ1-5
d_call: TRBD1
cdr3_aa: CASRGPGQGIRGNQPQHF

v_call: TRBV4-1
j_call: TRBJ2-6
d_call: .
cdr3_aa: CASSPEGGLLSGANVLTF

v_call: TRBV4-3
j_call: TRBJ2-5
d_call: .
cdr3_aa: CASSQGWQETQYF

v_call: TRBV6-5
j_call: TRBJ2-1
d_call: .
cdr3_aa: CASSYSVGPYNEQFF

v_call: TRBV19
j_call: TRBJ1-1
d_call: .
cdr3_aa: CASSMQGTEAFF

v_call: TRBV4-1
j_call: TRBJ1-2
d_call: TRBD1
cdr3_aa: CASSQDPGTGVYGYTF

v_call: TRBV27
j_call: TRBJ2-2
d_call: .
cdr3_aa: CASSSLGYTGELFF

v_call: TRBV12-3/TRBV12-4
j_call: TRBJ2-7
d_call: .
cdr3_aa: CASSFGQGAEQYF

v_call: TRBV7-2
j_call: TRBJ2-3
d_call: TRBD1
cdr3_aa: CASSLRFSGGADTQYF

v_call: TRBV4-1
j_call: TRBJ2-3
d_call: .
cdr3_aa: CASSQALAQPTDTQYF

v_call: TRBV5-1
j_call: TRBJ2-1
d_call: TRBD2
cdr3_aa: CASSLAPSTSGANEQFF

v_call: TRBV7-9
j_call: TRBJ2-1
d_call: .
cdr3_aa: CASSGRIYEQFF

v_call: TRBV6-1
j_call: TRBJ2-1
d_call: TRBD1
cdr3_aa: CASNRGTGQNNEQFF

v_call: TRBV29-1
j_call: TRBJ2-5
d_call: .
cdr3_aa: CSGRGGETQYF

v_call: TRBV3-1
j_call: TRBJ1-2
d_call: .
cdr3_aa: CASSQDWTSVAGYTF

v_call: TRBV11-1
j_call: TRBJ1-2
d_call: .
cdr3_aa: CASSAYPRKDGYTF

v_call: TRBV5-1
j_call: TRBJ1-1
d_call: .
cdr3_aa: CASSFRARRDTEAFF

v_call: TRBV28
j_call: TRBJ2-5
d_call: .
cdr3_aa: CASSLAGAEETQYF

v_call: TRBV15
j_call: TRBJ1-6
d_call: TRBD1
cdr3_aa: CATSRTGGTFSPLHF

v_call: TRBV27
j_call: TRBJ1-1
d_call: .
cdr3_aa: CASSLQSMNTEAFF

v_call: TRBV7-2
j_call: TRBJ1-2
d_call: .
cdr3_aa: CASSSNRDANYGYTF

v_call: TRBV20-1
j_call: TRBJ2-1
d_call: .
cdr3_aa: CSAITGQGGFYNEQFF

v_call: TRBV27
j_call: TRBJ2-1
d_call: TRBD2
cdr3_aa: CASSLSSGEEAYNEQFF

v_call: TRBV7-2
j_call: TRBJ1-4
d_call: .
cdr3_aa: CASSNQKGHEKLFF

v_call: TRBV6-2/TRBV6-3
j_call: TRBJ1-5
d_call: .
cdr3_aa: CASSINRVQPQHF

v_call: TRBV29-1
j_call: TRBJ1-5
d_call: .
cdr3_aa: CSVEGWDKSQPQHF

v_call: TRBV7-9
j_call: TRBJ1-1
d_call: TRBD1
cdr3_aa: CASSPTDRGTEAFF

v_call: TRBV4-1
j_call: TRBJ1-1
d_call: .
cdr3_aa: CASSHNDAGRKNTEAFF

v_call: TRBV5-1
j_call: TRBJ2-2
d_call: TRBD2
cdr3_aa: CASSALTSGGYGTGELFF

v_call: TRBV5-1
j_call: TRBJ2-1
d_call: TRBD2
cdr3_aa: CASSGLAGAYNEQFF

v_call: TRBV9
j_call: TRBJ2-5
d_call: .
cdr3_aa: CASSVRDEETQYF